This entry features one TCR beta chain sequence. V dropped 6 bases and J dropped 4; count of bases not matched to a gene: 6. There are 15 residues in the CDR3. Germline loops: CDR1 SGHRS, CDR2 YFSETQ. Some clones are missing from TCRdb's copy, which holds only in-frame ones; the method was immunoSEQ multiplex PCR. The table has about 180,000 clones, roughly 80% seen once; the top ten hold more than 1.5%. The sample belongs to a study of blood T cell repertoires in COVID-19. The material sequenced was peripheral blood. The clonotype comes from a human donor in a cohort sampled during active COVID-19. The chain is built from TRBV5-1 and TRBJ2-3; 12 positions match TRBD1. The CDR3: CASTGTGGIADTQYF. CDR3 coding DNA: TGCGCCAGCACCGGGACAGGGGGCATCGCAGATACGCAGTATTTT.